These T cell receptor beta chains were read from a single sample in a study of cytomegalovirus exposure and HLA in healthy donors. Libraries were prepared by immunoSEQ multiplex PCR; TCRdb keeps only in-frame clonotypes and omits some of them. The table shows about 170,000 clones, with 75% to 85% occurring only once. Sequencing used PBMCs. These receptors all stem from a woman aged 50 to 60 in good health and CMV-seronegative. The CDR3 runs from the conserved cysteine through the conserved F or W. The D gene is left open where the match is weak. A clone size is listed for some rows: how often the clone was seen (once, few, many), or a class if it is expanded.

abundance	j_gene	v_gene	d_gene	CDR3nt	CDR3aa
NA	TRBJ2-2	TRBV7-2	NA	TGTGCCAGCCCACCCCCGGGGAGCACCGGGGAGCTGTTTTTT	CASPPPGSTGELFF
NA	TRBJ2-1	TRBV7-6	NA	TGTGCCAGCACCCAAGGGGACACGAACTACAATGAGCAGTTCTTC	CASTQGDTNYNEQFF
NA	TRBJ2-7	TRBV7-8	NA	TGTGCCAGCAGCTTAGCGCGATCCTTCTACGAGCAGTACTTC	CASSLARSFYEQYF
NA	TRBJ2-2	TRBV9	TRBD2	TGTGCCAGCAGCGGCGGGGGTGGGAGGGACACCGGGGAGCTGTTTTTT	CASSGGGGRDTGELFF
NA	TRBJ1-5	TRBV4-3	TRBD1	TGCGCCAGCAGCCAAGATCCACAGGGGATGCAGCCCCAGCATTTT	CASSQDPQGMQPQHF
NA	TRBJ2-5	TRBV5-1	TRBD1	TGCGCCAGCAGCCTCCTCGGGACAGGGTTATCGGAGACCCAGTACTTC	CASSLLGTGLSETQYF
NA	TRBJ2-1	TRBV9	TRBD2	TGTGCCAGCAGCCCCATCGGCGGGAGTCCCGGGGGTGAGCAGTTCTTC	CASSPIGGSPGGEQFF
NA	TRBJ1-4	TRBV30	NA	TGTGCCTGGGGCCGGGACATCAGGGCGGTGTTTTTT	CAWGRDIRAVFF
NA	TRBJ2-5	TRBV11-2	TRBD1	TGTGCCAGCAGTTCAGACAGGGGGGAGACCCAGTACTTC	CASSSDRGETQYF
NA	TRBJ1-5	TRBV10-2	TRBD1	TGCGCCAGCAGTGATACAGGGGGTGGTCAGCCCCAGCATTTT	CASSDTGGGQPQHF
NA	TRBJ1-5	TRBV30	NA	TGTGCCTGGAGTGTGGGGCCGATCAATCAGCCCCAGCATTTT	CAWSVGPINQPQHF
NA	TRBJ1-1	TRBV7-9	NA	TGTGCCAGCAGCTTAGAGGCACCGAGGGCTTTCTTT	CASSLEAPRAFF
NA	TRBJ2-7	TRBV7-7	NA	TGTGCCAGCAGCTTAGTGAGACAGGGAGGCCACGAGCAGTACTTC	CASSLVRQGGHEQYF
NA	TRBJ2-6	TRBV5-1	TRBD1	TGCGCCAGCAGCTTGCTAGCAGGGGGATTGGTTGGGGCCAACGTCCTGACTTTC	CASSLLAGGLVGANVLTF
NA	TRBJ2-2	TRBV6-1	NA	TGTGCCAGCAACCTTCGGTCCACCGGGGAGCTGTTTTTT	CASNLRSTGELFF
NA	TRBJ1-5	TRBV30	TRBD1	TGTGCCTGGACCGAGGGGGCGAATCAGCCCCAGCATTTT	CAWTEGANQPQHF
NA	TRBJ1-5	TRBV6-6	NA	TGTGCCAGCACAGCGGGGAATCAGCCCCAGCATTTT	CASTAGNQPQHF
NA	TRBJ2-2	TRBV29-1	NA	TGCAGCGTTGCTCAGGGGAACACCGGGGAGCTGTTTTTT	CSVAQGNTGELFF
NA	TRBJ2-7	TRBV6-1	TRBD1	TGTGCCAGCAGTTTGAACTCCCGGGACAGGGCACAGCAGTACTTC	CASSLNSRDRAQQYF
NA	TRBJ2-3	TRBV5-1	NA	TGCGCCAGCAGCTCTAGTCTCGACACAGATACGCAGTATTTT	CASSSSLDTDTQYF
NA	TRBJ2-7	TRBV27	TRBD1	TGTGCCAGCAGTTGGACAGGGACTTACGAGCAGTACTTC	CASSWTGTYEQYF
NA	TRBJ1-4	TRBV19	NA	TGTGCCAGTAGTATCGGAGACGAGGGTGAAAAACTGTTTTTT	CASSIGDEGEKLFF
NA	TRBJ2-1	TRBV2	NA	TGTGCCAGCAGTGAGGGCGGGTTCTCCTACAATGAGCAGTTCTTC	CASSEGGFSYNEQFF
NA	TRBJ2-7	TRBV21-1	NA	TGTGCCAGCAGCATGAGGGTTTGTACTAGCGGGAGCGAGCAGTACTTC	CASSMRVCTSGSEQYF
few	TRBJ1-2	TRBV27	NA	TGTGCCAGCAGTTTGCAGGGGAGTCTTGCTGGCTACACCTTC	CASSLQGSLAGYTF